The 14 T cell receptor beta chains in this list originate from one sample, sequenced in a study of blood T cell repertoires in COVID-19. Libraries were prepared by immunoSEQ multiplex PCR; TCRdb keeps only in-frame clonotypes and omits some of them. Here the sample spans about 53,000 clones, just under 90% being singletons. The sample comprised peripheral blood. The receptors originated from a man in his forties or fifties with acute or convalescent COVID-19.

This chain uses TRBV18 with TRBJ2-7; TRBD1 is a possible D gene (6 bases). The V and J ends lost 0 bases and 2 bases respectively, with 11 bases between them. Germline V gives CDR1 KGHSH, CDR2 LQKENI. The CDR3 is made up of 15 amino acids. The CDR3 DNA is TGTGCCAGCTCACCACCGTCACAGGGCACCTACGAGCAGTACTTC. Translating it yields CASSPPSQGTYEQYF.

The chain has TRBV5-1 and TRBJ2-6; no clear D. CDR3 size: 15 residues. Trimming pared 4 bases from V and 3 bases from J, leaving 11 bases between. In germline, CDR1 is SGHRS, CDR2 YFSETQ. The CDR3 loop reads CASSPTAFGANVLTF. CDR3 sequence (DNA): TGCGCCAGCAGCCCTACAGCTTTTGGGGCCAACGTCCTGACTTTC.

The CDR3 DNA sequence: TGTGCCAGCAGCCAGATATCGGGACAGACCTACGAGCAGTACTTC. As protein: CASSQISGQTYEQYF. The chain links TRBV7-2 to TRBJ2-7, with TRBD1 identical over 7 bases. V gave up 5 bases and J gave up 2 bases; unmatched junction bases: 9. The CDR3 sequence is 15 residues long. Germline CDR1 and CDR2: SGHTA and FQGNSA.

This clone was counted once. CDR3 sequence reads: CASSTPGQGVYGYTF. In DNA form, the CDR3 reads TGCGCCAGCAGCACACCGGGACAGGGGGTTTATGGCTACACCTTC. The rearrangement links TRBV4-1 to TRBJ1-2; 11 bases line up with TRBD1. The length of the CDR3 is 15 residues. The germline CDR1 and CDR2 sequences are MGHRA and YSYEKL. The junction had 7 bases not matched to a gene; V was cut back by 5 bases and J by 5 bases.

This chain links TRBV19 with TRBJ2-2; TRBD2 matches at 15 bases. The CDR3 length is 18 residues. J lost 2 bases, V lost 4 bases, and 5 bases had no gene match. Germline V gene sequence: CDR1 LNHDA, CDR2 SQIVND (reference sequence). For the CDR3, the DNA is TGTGCCAGTAGTAGGGGACTAGCGGGAGGATTTAACACCGGGGAGCTGTTTTTT. It yields the protein CASSRGLAGGFNTGELFF.

The V call is TRBV6-5, the J call TRBJ1-3; TRBD1 matches 9 bases. V lost 8 bases to trimming and J lost 2 bases; unmatched junction nucleotides: 7. There are 15 residues in the CDR3. Germline V gives CDR1 MNHEY, CDR2 SVGAGI. The CDR3 loop reads CASSDRGRAGNTIYF. Written as DNA, the CDR3 is TGTGCCAGCTCAGACAGGGGGAGGGCTGGAAACACCATATATTTT.

The V and J genes are TRBV12-3 or TRBV12-4 and TRBJ2-5; maybe TRBD2 (6 bases). The V end lost 1 base, the J end lost 5 bases, and 8 bases lay between the germline ends. This CDR3 has 13 residues. Here the CDR3 reads CASSLGTSETQYF. The CDR3 DNA reads as TGTGCCAGCAGTTTAGGAACTAGCGAGACCCAGTACTTC.

This sequence joins TRBV19 and TRBJ2-1, with D perhaps TRBD1 (6 bases). The CDR3 runs to 13 residues. Looked up from germline, CDR1 is LNHDA and CDR2 is SQIVND (reference sequence). The ends were cut back, 7 bases at V and 6 bases at J, with 13 bases in the middle. For the CDR3, the DNA is TGTGCCAGTAAGCAGGGGTATAGCAATGAGCAGTTCTTC. It yields the protein CASKQGYSNEQFF.

The chain combines TRBV7-3 with TRBJ2-3, with TRBD1 matching over 11 bases. Per the germline V gene, CDR1 is SGHTA and CDR2 is FQGTGA. CDR3 length: 14 residues. V was pared by 7 bases and J by 6 bases, with 6 bases of the junction left unmatched. The CDR3 sequence is CASTPGTGGDTQYF. For the CDR3, the DNA is TGTGCCAGCACGCCTGGGACAGGGGGGGATACGCAGTATTTT.

As DNA, the CDR3 is TGTGCCAGCAGTGAATGGGACAACTCCTACGAGCAGTACTTC. Translating it yields CASSEWDNSYEQYF. The chain has TRBV25-1 and TRBJ2-7; D may be TRBD1 (6 bases). Deletions cut 1 base from V and 0 bases from J, with 7 bases between. This CDR3 is 14 amino acids long. Germline loops: CDR1 MGHDK, CDR2 SYGVNS.

The V gene is TRBV27, the J gene TRBJ1-1, with unresolved D. Deletions cut 0 bases from V and 1 base from J, with 9 bases between. The CDR3 covers 15 residues. The germline V gene has CDR1 MNHEY and CDR2 SMNVEV (reference sequence). The DNA of the CDR3 is TGTGCCAGCAGTTTATCGCCAGGTGGGAACACTGAAGCTTTCTTT. The encoded protein is CASSLSPGGNTEAFF.

The rearrangement uses TRBV29-1 and TRBJ2-2; 9 bases are a match to TRBD1. Trimming at V came to 6 bases and at J to 5 bases, leaving 4 bases not matched to a gene. This CDR3 contains 13 residues. CDR1 and CDR2 (germline): SQVTM, ANQGSEA. In DNA form, the CDR3 reads TGCAGCGTATGGGACAGGGCAACCGGGGAGCTGTTTTTT. Its translation: CSVWDRATGELFF.

The genes are TRBV19 and TRBJ1-4, with 9 bases that match TRBD1. Per the germline V gene, CDR1 is LNHDA and CDR2 is SQIVND (reference sequence). V shed 4 bases, J shed 3 bases, and the junction held 3 bases outside the gene matches. The CDR3 consists of 15 residues. DNA of the CDR3: TGTGCCAGTAGTAGTACAGGGGGCCCTAATGAAAAACTGTTTTTT. Protein: CASSSTGGPNEKLFF.

The chain is built from TRBV5-1 and TRBJ2-2, with TRBD1 matching over 11 bases. The CDR3 is made up of 15 amino acids. Germline V CDR1 and CDR2: SGHRS, YFSETQ. Trimming took 4 bases from V and 4 from J; bases not matched to a gene: 3. The CDR3 protein is CASSEGQGGTGELFF. The CDR3 DNA is TGCGCCAGCAGCGAGGGACAGGGGGGCACCGGGGAGCTGTTTTTT.